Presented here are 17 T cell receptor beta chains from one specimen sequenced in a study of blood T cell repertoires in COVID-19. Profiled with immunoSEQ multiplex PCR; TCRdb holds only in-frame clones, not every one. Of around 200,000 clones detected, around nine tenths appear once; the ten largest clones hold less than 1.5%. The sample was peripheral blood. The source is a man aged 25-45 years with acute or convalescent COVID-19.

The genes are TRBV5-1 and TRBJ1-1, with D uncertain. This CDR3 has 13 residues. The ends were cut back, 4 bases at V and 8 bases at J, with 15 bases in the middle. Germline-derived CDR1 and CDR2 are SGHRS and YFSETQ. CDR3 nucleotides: TGCGCCAGCAGCCCAGTTGGGCCCGGAGAAGCTTTCTTT. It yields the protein CASSPVGPGEAFF.

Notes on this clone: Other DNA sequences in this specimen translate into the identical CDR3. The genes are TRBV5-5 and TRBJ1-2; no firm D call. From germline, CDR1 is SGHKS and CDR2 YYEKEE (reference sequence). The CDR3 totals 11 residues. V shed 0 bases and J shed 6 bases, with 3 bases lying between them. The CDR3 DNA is TGTGCCAGCAGCTTGGTAGATGGCTACACCTTC. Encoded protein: CASSLVDGYTF.

The CDR3 loop reads CASSHQKNLREGGYTF. The CDR3 DNA sequence: TGTGCCAGCAGCCACCAGAAAAACCTCAGGGAAGGTGGCTACACCTTC. This chain joins TRBV5-5 and TRBJ1-2, with D perhaps TRBD1 (5 bases). The germline V gene encodes CDR1 SGHKS and CDR2 YYEKEE (reference sequence). The CDR3 totals 16 residues. The V and J ends lost 4 bases and 7 bases respectively, with 23 bases between them.

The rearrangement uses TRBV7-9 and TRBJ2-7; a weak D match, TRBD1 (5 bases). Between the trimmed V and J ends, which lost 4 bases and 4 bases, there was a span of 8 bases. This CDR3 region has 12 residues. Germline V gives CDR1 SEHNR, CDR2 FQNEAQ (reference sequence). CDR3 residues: CASSSQVYEQYF. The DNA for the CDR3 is TGTGCCAGCAGCTCACAGGTTTACGAGCAGTACTTC. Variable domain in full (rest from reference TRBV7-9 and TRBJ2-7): DTGVSQNPRHKITKRGQNVTFRCDPISEHNRLYWYRQTLGQGPEFLTYFQNEAQLEKSRLLSDRFSAERPKGSFSTLEIQRTEQGDSAMYLCASSSQVYEQYFGPGTRLTVT.

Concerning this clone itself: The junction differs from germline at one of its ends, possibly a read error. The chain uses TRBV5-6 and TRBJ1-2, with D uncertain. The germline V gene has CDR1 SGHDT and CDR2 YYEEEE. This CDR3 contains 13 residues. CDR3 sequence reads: CASSLCICYSGLF. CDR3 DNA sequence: TGTGCCAGCAGCTTGTGTATCTGCTATAGTGGACTATTC.

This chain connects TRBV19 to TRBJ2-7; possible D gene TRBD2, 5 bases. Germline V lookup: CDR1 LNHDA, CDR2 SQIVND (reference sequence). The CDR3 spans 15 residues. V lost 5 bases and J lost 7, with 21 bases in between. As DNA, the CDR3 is TGTGCCAGTAGTGGCGACATTACCCGGGGAAGGGAGCAGTACTTC. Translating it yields CASSGDITRGREQYF. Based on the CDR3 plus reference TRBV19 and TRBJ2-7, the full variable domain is DGGITQSPKYLFRKEGQNVTLSCEQNLNHDAMYWYRQDPGQGLRLIYYSQIVNDFQKGDIAEGYSVSREKKESFPLTVTSAQKNPTAFYLCASSGDITRGREQYFGPGTRLTVT.

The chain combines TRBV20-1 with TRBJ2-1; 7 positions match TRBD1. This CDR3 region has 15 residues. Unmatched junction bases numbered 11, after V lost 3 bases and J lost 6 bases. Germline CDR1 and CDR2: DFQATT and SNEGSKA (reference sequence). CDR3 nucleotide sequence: TGCAGTGCTAGTAGAGGGGGCTTTAGGAGCAATGAGCAGTTCTTC. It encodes CSASRGGFRSNEQFF.

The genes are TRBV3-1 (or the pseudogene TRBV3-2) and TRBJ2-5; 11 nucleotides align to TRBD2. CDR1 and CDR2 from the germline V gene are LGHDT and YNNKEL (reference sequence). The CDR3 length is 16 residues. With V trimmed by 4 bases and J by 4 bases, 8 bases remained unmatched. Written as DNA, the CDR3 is TGTGCCAGCAGCCGGCAACTAGCGGGGGAGGTAGAGACCCAGTACTTC. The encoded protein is CASSRQLAGEVETQYF.

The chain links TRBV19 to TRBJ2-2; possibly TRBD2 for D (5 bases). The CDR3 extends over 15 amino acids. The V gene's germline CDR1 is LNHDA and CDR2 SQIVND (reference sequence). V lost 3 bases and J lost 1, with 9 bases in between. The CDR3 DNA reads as TGTGCCAGTAGTATGGCGGGCATGAACACCGGGGAGCTGTTTTTT. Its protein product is CASSMAGMNTGELFF.

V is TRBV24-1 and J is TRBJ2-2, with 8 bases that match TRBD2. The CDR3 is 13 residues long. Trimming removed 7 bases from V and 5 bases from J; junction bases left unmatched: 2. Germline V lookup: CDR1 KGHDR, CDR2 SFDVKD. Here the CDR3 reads CATSRGGTGELFF. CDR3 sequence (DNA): TGTGCCACCAGCCGGGGGGGTACCGGGGAGCTGTTTTTT.

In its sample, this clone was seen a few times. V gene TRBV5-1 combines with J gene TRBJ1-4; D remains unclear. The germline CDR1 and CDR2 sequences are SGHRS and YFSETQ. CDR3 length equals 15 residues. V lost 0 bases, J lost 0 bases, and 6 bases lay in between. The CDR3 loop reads CASSLGSATNEKLFF. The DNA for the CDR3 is TGCGCCAGCAGCTTGGGTAGTGCAACTAATGAAAAACTGTTTTTT.

This chain's CDR3 is CASSAGQGNTEAFF. The DNA for the CDR3 is TGTGCCAGCAGCGCGGGACAGGGGAACACTGAAGCTTTCTTT. The V call is TRBV11-3, the J call TRBJ1-1, with 9 bases aligning to TRBD1. J was trimmed by 1 base and V by 5 bases; bases with no gene match: 2. This CDR3 region has 14 residues. Germline CDR1 and CDR2: SGHNT and YENEEA.

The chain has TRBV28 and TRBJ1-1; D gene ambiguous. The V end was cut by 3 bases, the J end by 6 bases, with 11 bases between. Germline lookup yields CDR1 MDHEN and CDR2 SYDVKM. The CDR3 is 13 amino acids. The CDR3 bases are TGTGCCAGCAGTTTCGGCCAGGTACCTGAAGCTTTCTTT. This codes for CASSFGQVPEAFF.

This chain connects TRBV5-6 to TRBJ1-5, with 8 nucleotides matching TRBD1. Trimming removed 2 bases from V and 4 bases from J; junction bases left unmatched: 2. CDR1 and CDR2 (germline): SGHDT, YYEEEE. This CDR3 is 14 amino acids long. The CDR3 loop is CASSFRQGNQPQHF. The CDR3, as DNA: TGTGCCAGCAGCTTTCGACAGGGGAATCAGCCCCAGCATTTT. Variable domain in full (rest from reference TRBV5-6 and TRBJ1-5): DAGVTQSPTHLIKTRGQQVTLRCSPKSGHDTVSWYQQALGQGPQFIFQYYEEEERQRGNFPDRFSGHQFPNYSSELNVNALLLGDSALYLCASSFRQGNQPQHFGDGTRLSIL.

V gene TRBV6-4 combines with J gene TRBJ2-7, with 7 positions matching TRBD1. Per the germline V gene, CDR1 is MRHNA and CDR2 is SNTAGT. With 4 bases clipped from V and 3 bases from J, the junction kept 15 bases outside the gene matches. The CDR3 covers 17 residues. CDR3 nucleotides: TGTGCCAGCAGTGTGGGGACAGCCCTGACCCAAAGCTACGAGCAGTACTTC. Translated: CASSVGTALTQSYEQYF.

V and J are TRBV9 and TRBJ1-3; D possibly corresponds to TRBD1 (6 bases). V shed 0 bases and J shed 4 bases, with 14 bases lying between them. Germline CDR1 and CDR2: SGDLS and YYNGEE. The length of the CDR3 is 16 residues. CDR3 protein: CASSVVGGGRGNTIYF. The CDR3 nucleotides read TGTGCCAGCAGCGTAGTCGGCGGGGGGCGCGGAAACACCATATATTTT.

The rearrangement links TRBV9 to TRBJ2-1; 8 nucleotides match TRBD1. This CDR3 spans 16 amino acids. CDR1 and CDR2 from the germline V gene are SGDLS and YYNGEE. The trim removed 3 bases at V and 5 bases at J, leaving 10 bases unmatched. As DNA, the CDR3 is TGTGCCAGCAGCGGGACCAGGGGGCTGGTTAACAATGAGCAGTTCTTC. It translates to CASSGTRGLVNNEQFF.